This T cell receptor beta chain came from a study of blood T cell repertoires in COVID-19. On the study more broadly: COVID-19 samples, acute and convalescent, were from the United States, Italy and Spain.

Original analysis: Nucleated cell counts were estimated from reference gene primer amplification. Sequencing was performed with immunoSEQ multiplex PCR; in TCRdb, only in-frame clones are kept and a portion is missing. The DNA gave D and trimming, while V, J and clone size come from that table. The profile covers about 35,000 clones, with approximately 90% appearing a single time and 2% to 2.5% taken by the ten largest. Germline loops: CDR1 SGHRS, CDR2 YFSETQ. This CDR3 region has 15 residues. V lost 0 bases to trimming and J lost 5 bases, with 9 bases between them. What was sequenced was peripheral blood. V and J are TRBV5-1 and TRBJ1-6; a possible D gene is TRBD1 (6 bases). The clonotype originates from a man aged 50-59 years with active COVID-19. CDR3 loop: CASSLAGDNNSPLHF. The CDR3 DNA reads TGCGCCAGCAGCTTGGCTGGGGACAATAATTCACCCCTCCACTTT.